The clone carrying this TCR beta chain was counted many times. Antigen: not known. Noted time point: longitudinal time-point 3. The CDR3 is made up of 16 amino acids. V was clipped by 3 bases and J by 0 bases, with 15 bases between them. Per germline, CDR1 DFQATT and CDR2 SNEGSKA (reference sequence). This sample stems from a study of neurological immune-mediated disorders. Broader study findings: None of the CDR3 amino acid sequences of expanded clones were shared across subjects, and this suggested private repertoires in all groups.

The cDNA came from 5'RACE with 10-nucleotide random UMIs. In TCRdb, the 5' RACE reads were re-called with MiXCR into one record per CDR3 protein. Of roughly 100,000 distinct CDR3 sequences in the sample, about a tenth were seen once. The rearrangement links TRBV20-1 to TRBJ2-1; perhaps TRBD2 as D (7 bases). The sequence was collected from a female donor with HTLV-1-associated myelopathy (HAM/TSP). The sample was PBMCs. The CDR3 loop reads CSASRSGGLSYNEQFF. In DNA form, the CDR3 reads TGCAGTGCTAGTAGGTCGGGGGGCCTCTCCTACAATGAGCAGTTCTTC.